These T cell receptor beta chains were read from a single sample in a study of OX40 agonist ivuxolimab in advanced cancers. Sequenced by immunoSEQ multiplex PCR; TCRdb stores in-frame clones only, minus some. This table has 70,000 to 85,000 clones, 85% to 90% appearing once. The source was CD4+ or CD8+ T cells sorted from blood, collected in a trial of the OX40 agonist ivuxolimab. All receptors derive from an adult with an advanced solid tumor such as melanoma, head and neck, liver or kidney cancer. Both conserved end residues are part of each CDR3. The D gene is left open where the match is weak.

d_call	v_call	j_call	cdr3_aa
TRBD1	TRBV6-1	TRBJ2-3	CASSSRDRRNTQYF
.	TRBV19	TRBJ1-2	CASSIQGADYGYTF
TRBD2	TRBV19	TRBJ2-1	CASRRLAGNSHNEQFF
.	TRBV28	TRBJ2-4	CASLHRGPKNIQYF
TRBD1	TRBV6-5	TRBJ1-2	CASSYISGGHYGYTF
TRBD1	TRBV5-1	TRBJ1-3	CASSSGQGESVRNTIYF
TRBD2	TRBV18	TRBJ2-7	CASSPAPSGEYEQYF
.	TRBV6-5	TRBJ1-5	CASGQASNQPQHF
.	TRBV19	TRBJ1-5	CASSSGTRQPQHF
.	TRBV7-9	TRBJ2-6	CASSIGSTGANVLTF
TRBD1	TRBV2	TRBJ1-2	CASRGDRASYGYTF
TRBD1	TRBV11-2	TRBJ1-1	CASSLTGTGNTEAFF
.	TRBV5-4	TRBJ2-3	CASSSFGVDTQYF
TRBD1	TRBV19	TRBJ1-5	CASSMVRQGAGNQPQHF
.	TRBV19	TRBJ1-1	CASSPGPMDTEAFF
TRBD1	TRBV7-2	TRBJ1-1	CASSSDRRQTEAFF
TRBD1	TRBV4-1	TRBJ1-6	CASSQADRANSPLHF
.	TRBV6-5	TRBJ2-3	CASSYSESTDTQYF